This record looks at one T cell receptor (beta chain) sequence and its context. Its antigen remains unknown. Other DNA sequences from this sample encode an identical CDR3 as well. Original processing methods: ImmunoSEQ sequences covered only the junction and lacked quality scores; filtering therefore differed. Data came from immunoSEQ multiplex PCR; TCRdb stores just in-frame clones and leaves some out. That table furnishes V, J and clone size, whereas the DNA furnished D and trimming. The repertoire holds about half a million clones, roughly 85% seen once, with about an eighth in the top ten. Caucasian adults residing in Nashville, Tennessee made up all the donors. CDR1 KGHSH and CDR2 LQKENI come from the germline V gene. The CDR3 covers 13 residues. V lost 3 bases and J 1 base, leaving 5 bases between the germline ends. This sample was taken from a study of shared clonotypes between healthy human individuals.

Study conclusions and caveats: Sampling covered nothing but blood. Tissue TCR repertoires likely differ from those found in blood.

The source of this sequence is a woman aged 40 to 50 in good health. Some clones in this sample may be carry-over from other donors' samples. Sequencing was performed on PBMCs. This rearrangement joins TRBV18 to TRBJ2-3; D gene ambiguous. CDR3 bases: TGTGCCAGCTCACCGTCAGGCACAGATACGCAGTATTTT. Its protein product is CASSPSGTDTQYF.